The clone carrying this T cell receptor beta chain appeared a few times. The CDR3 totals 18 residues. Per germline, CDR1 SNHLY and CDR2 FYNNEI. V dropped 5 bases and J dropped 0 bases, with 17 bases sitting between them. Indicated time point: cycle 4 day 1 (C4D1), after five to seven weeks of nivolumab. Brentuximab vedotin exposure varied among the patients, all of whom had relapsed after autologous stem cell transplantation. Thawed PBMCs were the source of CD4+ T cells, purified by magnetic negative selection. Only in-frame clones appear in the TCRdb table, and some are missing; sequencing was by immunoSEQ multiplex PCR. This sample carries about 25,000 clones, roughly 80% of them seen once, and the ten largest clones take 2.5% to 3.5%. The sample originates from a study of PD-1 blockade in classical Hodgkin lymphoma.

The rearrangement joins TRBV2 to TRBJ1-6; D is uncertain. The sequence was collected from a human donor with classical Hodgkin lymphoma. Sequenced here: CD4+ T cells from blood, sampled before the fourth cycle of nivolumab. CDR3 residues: CASSSLGQSSSYNSPLHF. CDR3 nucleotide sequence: TGTGCCAGCAGTTCCCTCGGGCAGTCCAGCTCCTATAATTCACCCCTCCACTTT.